Below are 16 T cell receptor beta chains sequenced from a single sample in a study of regulatory T cells in long-lasting Graves disease. Time point meaning: persistent/refractory GD, antithyroid drugs over 5 years with positive TRAb. RNA extracted from PBMCs served as the sequencing template. Assembly of TCR beta libraries relied on iRepertoire HTBI primers together with Arm-PCR of CDR3 regions. MiXCR, applied by TCRdb to the multiplex PCR reads, yields one record per CDR3 protein. The table lists roughly 400,000 distinct CDR3 sequences, roughly 21% of them singletons, with roughly an eighth in the top ten. Sample: peripheral blood mononuclear cells (PBMCs), taken when the disease was refractory, from a patient treated with antithyroid drugs. The receptors derive from a female donor with Graves disease.

There are many counts of this clonotype. CDR3 region: CASSEAYTGELFF. DNA of the CDR3: TGTGCCAGCAGTGAAGCGTACACCGGGGAGCTGTTTTTT. The chain employs TRBV25-1 and TRBJ2-2; D is unresolved. Trimming shortened V by 2 bases and J by 3 bases, and 4 bases separated the two germline ends. CDR1 is MGHDK and CDR2 is SYGVNS in the germline V gene. The CDR3 has 13 residues.

V is TRBV6-1 and J is TRBJ1-2; 11 nucleotides match TRBD1. J gave up 8 bases and V 6 bases, and 11 bases lay outside the gene matches. Germline CDR1 MNHNS, CDR2 SASEGT. This CDR3 region has 15 residues. Written as DNA, the CDR3 is TGTGCCAGCAGCGCACCGGGACAGGGGGTTCGCGGCTACACCTTC. Amino acid sequence: CASSAPGQGVRGYTF.

This sequence joins TRBV4-1 and TRBJ2-7; D is undetermined. Germline CDR1 MGHRA, CDR2 YSYEKL. Trimming removed 4 bases from V and 9 bases from J, with 13 bases in between. The CDR3 contains 12 residues. The CDR3, as DNA: TGCGCCAGCAGCCTCCCTGGATCGGTGCAGTACTTC. Translation: CASSLPGSVQYF.

This clonotype was picked up many times. The chain is built from TRBV12-3 or TRBV12-4 and TRBJ2-7; TRBD2 matches at 10 bases. The CDR3 runs 16 residues. J gave up 4 bases and V 5 bases, and 11 bases lay outside the gene matches. CDR3 amino acids: CASSRTVTSGWYEQYF. In DNA form, the CDR3 reads TGTGCCAGCAGTAGGACCGTGACTAGCGGGTGGTACGAGCAGTACTTC.

This clonotype was detected a few times. V and J are TRBV7-8 and TRBJ2-7, with a tentative D call TRBD1 (6 bases). V lost 1 base to trimming and J lost 0 bases, with 7 bases between them. The germline CDR1 and CDR2 sequences are SGHVS and FQNEAQ. The CDR3 consists of 14 residues. The chain's CDR3 is CASSLDRVSYEQYF. The CDR3, as DNA: TGTGCCAGCAGCTTAGACAGGGTCTCCTACGAGCAGTACTTC.

The chain is built from TRBV7-9 and TRBJ1-1; tentatively, D is TRBD1 (6 bases). V lost 0 bases and J lost 3, with 14 bases in between. Germline V gene lookup returns CDR1 SEHNR and CDR2 FQNEAQ (reference sequence). The CDR3 spans 16 residues. The CDR3: CASSLAGGRMDTEAFF. CDR3 bases: TGTGCCAGCAGCTTAGCTGGGGGCAGGATGGACACTGAAGCTTTCTTT.

This clonotype was seen a handful of times. The CDR3 DNA reads TGCAGTGCAAGCGACAGGCTCAGCACTGAAGCTTTCTTT. Encoded protein: CSASDRLSTEAFF. The V call is TRBV20-1, the J call TRBJ1-1, with a weak D call TRBD1 (6 bases). V dropped 6 bases and J dropped 4 bases, with 15 bases sitting between them. The CDR3 has 13 amino acids. Germline assignment: CDR1 DFQATT and CDR2 SNEGSKA (reference sequence).

In its sample, this clonotype was seen many times. The rearrangement uses TRBV7-9 and TRBJ1-1, with a possible D match to TRBD1 (5 bases). Germline loops: CDR1 SEHNR, CDR2 FQNEAQ (reference sequence). This CDR3 comprises 14 residues. V lost 3 bases and J 2 bases, leaving 10 bases between the germline ends. The CDR3 is CASSFRGLNTEAFF. DNA for the CDR3: TGTGCCAGCAGCTTTAGGGGCCTAAACACTGAAGCTTTCTTT. Full variable domain (remainder filled in from reference TRBV7-9 and TRBJ1-1): DTGVSQNPRHKITKRGQNVTFRCDPISEHNRLYWYRQTLGQGPEFLTYFQNEAQLEKSRLLSDRFSAERPKGSFSTLEIQRTEQGDSAMYLCASSFRGLNTEAFFGQGTRLTVV.

This clonotype has a handful of counts. The rearrangement joins TRBV30 to TRBJ2-7; D might be TRBD1 or TRBD2, each matching 5 bases. CDR3 length: 13 amino acids. The V gene's germline CDR1 is GTSNPN and CDR2 SVGIG (reference sequence). Trimming left V 7 bases short and J 7 bases short, with 20 bases between. The DNA of the CDR3 is TGTGCCTACGACAGCGGAGCTGTAGAAGAGCAGTACTTC. Translated: CAYDSGAVEEQYF.

This clonotype was recorded a few times. This chain connects TRBV7-3 to TRBJ2-2; D gene uncertain. The CDR3 is made up of 14 amino acids. Looked up from germline, CDR1 is SGHTA and CDR2 is FQGTGA. V gave up 1 base and J gave up 6 bases, with 9 bases separating them. CDR3 bases: TGTGCCAGCAGCTTAATAGGTGGTCCCGGGGAGCTGTTTTTT. Translation gives CASSLIGGPGELFF.

As for this clonotype: A much larger clone lies one base from this, so it may be a read error. This chain links TRBV20-1 with TRBJ1-5, with D maybe TRBD1 (6 bases). CDR1 and CDR2 from the germline V gene are DFQATT and SNEGSKA (reference sequence). Trimming pared 0 bases from V and 5 bases from J, leaving 20 bases between. The CDR3 extends over 17 amino acids. The DNA of the CDR3 is TGCAGTGCTAGAGATGGGGGGGGCCAAACGGGGCATCAGCCCCAGCATTTT. Translating gives CSARDGGGQTGHQPQHF.

This clonotype was picked up a small number of times. This sequence joins TRBV5-6 and TRBJ1-1; D ambiguous. Between the trimmed V and J ends, which lost 4 bases and 5 bases, there was a span of 21 bases. Germline V gene sequence: CDR1 SGHDT, CDR2 YYEEEE. The CDR3 has 16 amino acids. The CDR3, as DNA: TGTGCCAGCAGCCTTGCCCGTCGGAGGGTGGGAACTGAAGCTTTCTTT. Its protein is CASSLARRRVGTEAFF.

This clonotype was seen a few times. The chain uses TRBV12-3 or TRBV12-4 and TRBJ2-2, with a possible D match to TRBD1 (5 bases). V was shortened by 7 bases and J by 0 bases, with 9 bases between the two germline ends. This CDR3 is built from 14 residues. The CDR3 spells CASNEDTNTGELFF. The CDR3 DNA reads TGTGCCAGCAATGAGGACACGAACACCGGGGAGCTGTTTTTT.

This clonotype has just a few counts. The chain employs TRBV14 and TRBJ2-7; the D gene is possibly TRBD2 (5 bases). Germline CDR1 reads SGHDN; CDR2 reads FVKESK. The V gene lost 1 base and the J gene lost 2 bases, with 12 bases spanning the gap. There are 15 residues in the CDR3. The CDR3 bases are TGTGCCAGCAGCCAAGGGTTCAGAGGGACCTACGAGCAGTACTTC. Its protein is CASSQGFRGTYEQYF.

The genes are TRBV3-1 and TRBJ1-6, with 8 bases matching TRBD1. This CDR3 has 14 amino acids. Germline CDR1 and CDR2: LGHDT and YNNKEL (reference sequence). Trimming cost V 4 bases and J 7 bases; bases outside gene matches: 3. In nucleotides, the CDR3 is TGTGCCAGCAGCCGACAGGGGCGAAATTCACCCCTCCACTTT. Protein: CASSRQGRNSPLHF. The full variable domain, rest sourced from reference TRBV3-1 and TRBJ1-6, is DTAVSQTPKYLVTQMGNDKSIKCEQNLGHDTMYWYKQDSKKFLKIMFSYNNKELIINETVPNRFSPKSPDKAHLNLHINSLELGDSAVYFCASSRQGRNSPLHFGNGTRLTVT.

This clonotype came up many times. The rearrangement joins TRBV11-2 to TRBJ1-1, with TRBD1 matching over 8 bases. The CDR3 has 16 amino acids. Germline trimming cut 4 bases from V and 1 base from J; bases unmatched to any gene: 8. The germline gives CDR1 SGHAT, CDR2 FQNNGV. The CDR3 sequence: CASSYWTQGENTEAFF. DNA for the CDR3: TGTGCCAGCAGCTACTGGACACAGGGGGAGAACACTGAAGCTTTCTTT. The variable domain in full, completed from reference TRBV11-2 and TRBJ1-1, reads EAGVAQSPRYKIIEKRQSVAFWCNPISGHATLYWYQQILGQGPKLLIQFQNNGVVDDSQLPKDRFSAERLKGVDSTLKIQPAKLEDSAVYLCASSYWTQGENTEAFFGQGTRLTVV.